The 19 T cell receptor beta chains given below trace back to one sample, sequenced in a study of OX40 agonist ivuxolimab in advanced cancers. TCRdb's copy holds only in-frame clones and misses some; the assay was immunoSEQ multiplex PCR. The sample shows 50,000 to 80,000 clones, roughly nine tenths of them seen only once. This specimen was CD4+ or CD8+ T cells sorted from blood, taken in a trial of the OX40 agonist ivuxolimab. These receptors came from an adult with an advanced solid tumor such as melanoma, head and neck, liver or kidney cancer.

CDR3 residues: CASGLPYQETQYF. DNA for the CDR3: TGTGCCAGCGGTCTACCCTACCAAGAGACCCAGTACTTC. This chain uses TRBV6-1 with TRBJ2-5; no reliable D call. The V end was cut by 8 bases, the J end by 0 bases, with 10 bases between. Germline V gives CDR1 MNHNS, CDR2 SASEGT. CDR3 length equals 13 residues.

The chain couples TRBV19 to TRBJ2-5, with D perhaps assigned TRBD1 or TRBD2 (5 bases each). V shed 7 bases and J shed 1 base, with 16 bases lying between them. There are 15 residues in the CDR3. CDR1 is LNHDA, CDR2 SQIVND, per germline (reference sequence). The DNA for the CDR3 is TGTGCCAGTACCCCGTCGGGGACCTCCCAAGAGACCCAGTACTTC. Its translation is CASTPSGTSQETQYF.

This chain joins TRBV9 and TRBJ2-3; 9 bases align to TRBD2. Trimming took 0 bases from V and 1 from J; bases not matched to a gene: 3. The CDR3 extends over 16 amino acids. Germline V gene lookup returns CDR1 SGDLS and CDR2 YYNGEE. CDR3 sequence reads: CASSVDLAGRTDTQYF. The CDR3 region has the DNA TGTGCCAGCAGCGTAGACCTAGCGGGGCGCACAGATACGCAGTATTTT.

CDR3 DNA: TGCGCCAGCAGCTCGCACCCGGACAGTTACGAGCAGTACTTC. It encodes CASSSHPDSYEQYF. The V call is TRBV5-1, the J call TRBJ2-7; a weak D match, TRBD1 (6 bases). Germline assignment: CDR1 SGHRS and CDR2 YFSETQ. The CDR3 runs to 14 residues. The V end lost 3 bases, the J end lost 4 bases, and 14 bases lay between the germline ends.

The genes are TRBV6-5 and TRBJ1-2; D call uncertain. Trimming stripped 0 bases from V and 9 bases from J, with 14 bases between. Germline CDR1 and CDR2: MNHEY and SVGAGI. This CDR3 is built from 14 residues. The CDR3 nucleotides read TGTGCCAGCAGTTACTCCAACACCGGCCTGAGCTACACCTTC. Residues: CASSYSNTGLSYTF.

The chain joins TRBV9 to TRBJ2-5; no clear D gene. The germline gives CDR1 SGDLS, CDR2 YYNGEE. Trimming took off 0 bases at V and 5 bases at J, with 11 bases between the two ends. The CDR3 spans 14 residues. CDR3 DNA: TGTGCCAGCAGCGTAGAGGTCACTGGGGAGACCCAGTACTTC. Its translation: CASSVEVTGETQYF.

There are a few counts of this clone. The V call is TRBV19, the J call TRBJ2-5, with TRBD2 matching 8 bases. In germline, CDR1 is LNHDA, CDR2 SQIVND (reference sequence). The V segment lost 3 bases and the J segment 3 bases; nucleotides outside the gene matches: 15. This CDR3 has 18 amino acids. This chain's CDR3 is CASSISLPWREEEETQYF. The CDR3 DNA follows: TGTGCCAGTAGTATTTCGCTACCGTGGCGGGAGGAGGAAGAGACCCAGTACTTC. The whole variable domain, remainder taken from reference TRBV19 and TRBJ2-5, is DGGITQSPKYLFRKEGQNVTLSCEQNLNHDAMYWYRQDPGQGLRLIYYSQIVNDFQKGDIAEGYSVSREKKESFPLTVTSAQKNPTAFYLCASSISLPWREEEETQYFGPGTRLLVL.

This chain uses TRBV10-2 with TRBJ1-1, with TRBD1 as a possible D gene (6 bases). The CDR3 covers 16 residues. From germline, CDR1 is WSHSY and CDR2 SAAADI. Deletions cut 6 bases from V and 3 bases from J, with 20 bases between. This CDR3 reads CASRLDKGGLDTEAFF. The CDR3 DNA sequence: TGCGCCAGCAGATTAGACAAGGGGGGCCTAGACACTGAAGCTTTCTTT.

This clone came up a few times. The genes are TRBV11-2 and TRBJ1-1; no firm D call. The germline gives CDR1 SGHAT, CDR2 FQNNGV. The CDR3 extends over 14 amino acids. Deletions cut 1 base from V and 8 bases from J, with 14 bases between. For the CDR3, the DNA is TGTGCCAGCAGCTTAGCCAACCCCCAAGTGGAAGCTTTCTTT. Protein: CASSLANPQVEAFF.

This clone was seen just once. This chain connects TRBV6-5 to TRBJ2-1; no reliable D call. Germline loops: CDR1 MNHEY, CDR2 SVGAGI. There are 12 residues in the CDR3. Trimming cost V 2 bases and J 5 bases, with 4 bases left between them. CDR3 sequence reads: CASSYRDNEQFF. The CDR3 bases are TGTGCCAGCAGTTACCGAGACAATGAGCAGTTCTTC.

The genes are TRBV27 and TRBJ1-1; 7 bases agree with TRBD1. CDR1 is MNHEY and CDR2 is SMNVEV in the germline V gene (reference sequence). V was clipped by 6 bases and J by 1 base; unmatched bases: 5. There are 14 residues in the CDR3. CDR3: CASRSGTANTEAFF. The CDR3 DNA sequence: TGTGCCAGCAGATCCGGGACAGCGAACACTGAAGCTTTCTTT.

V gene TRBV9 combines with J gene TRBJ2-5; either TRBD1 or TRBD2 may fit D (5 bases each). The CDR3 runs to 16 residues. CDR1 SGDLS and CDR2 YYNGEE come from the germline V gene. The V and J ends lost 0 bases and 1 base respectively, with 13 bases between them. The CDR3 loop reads CASSVEPQGPQETQYF. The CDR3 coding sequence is TGTGCCAGCAGCGTAGAGCCGCAGGGACCCCAAGAGACCCAGTACTTC.

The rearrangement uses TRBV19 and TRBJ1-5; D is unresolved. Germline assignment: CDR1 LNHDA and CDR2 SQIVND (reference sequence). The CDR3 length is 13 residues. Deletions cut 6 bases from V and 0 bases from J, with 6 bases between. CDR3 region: CASRRDSNQPQHF. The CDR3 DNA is TGTGCCAGTAGACGGGATAGCAATCAGCCCCAGCATTTT. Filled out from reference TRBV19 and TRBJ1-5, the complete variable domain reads DGGITQSPKYLFRKEGQNVTLSCEQNLNHDAMYWYRQDPGQGLRLIYYSQIVNDFQKGDIAEGYSVSREKKESFPLTVTSAQKNPTAFYLCASRRDSNQPQHFGDGTRLSIL.

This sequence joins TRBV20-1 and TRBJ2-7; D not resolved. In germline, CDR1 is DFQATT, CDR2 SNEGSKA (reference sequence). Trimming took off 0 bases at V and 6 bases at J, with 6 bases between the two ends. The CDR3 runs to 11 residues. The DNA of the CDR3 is TGCAGTGCTAGAGACTTCCCCGAGCAGTACTTC. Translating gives CSARDFPEQYF.

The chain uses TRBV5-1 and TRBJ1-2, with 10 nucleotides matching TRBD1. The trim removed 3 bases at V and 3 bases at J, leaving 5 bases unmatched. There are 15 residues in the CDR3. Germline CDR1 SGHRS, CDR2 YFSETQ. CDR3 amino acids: CASSSSGTGDYGYTF. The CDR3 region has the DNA TGCGCCAGCAGCTCCTCCGGGACAGGGGACTATGGCTACACCTTC.

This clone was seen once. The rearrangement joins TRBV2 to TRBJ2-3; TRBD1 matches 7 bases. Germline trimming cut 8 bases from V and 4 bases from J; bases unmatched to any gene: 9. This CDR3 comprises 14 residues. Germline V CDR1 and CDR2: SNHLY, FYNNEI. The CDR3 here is CASRDSYLSDTQYF. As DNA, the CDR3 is TGTGCCAGCCGGGACAGCTATCTTTCAGATACGCAGTATTTT. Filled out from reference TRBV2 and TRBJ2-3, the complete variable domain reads EPEVTQTPSHQVTQMGQEVILRCVPISNHLYFYWYRQILGQKVEFLVSFYNNEISEKSEIFDDQFSVERPDGSNFTLKIRSTKLEDSAMYFCASRDSYLSDTQYFGPGTRLTVL.

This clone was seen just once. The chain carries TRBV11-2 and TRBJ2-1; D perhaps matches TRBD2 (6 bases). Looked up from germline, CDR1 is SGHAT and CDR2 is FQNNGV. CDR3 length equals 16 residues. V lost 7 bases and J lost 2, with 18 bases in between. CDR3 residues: CASIPSGTQTYNEQFF. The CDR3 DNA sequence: TGTGCCAGCATCCCCTCCGGGACTCAGACCTACAATGAGCAGTTCTTC.

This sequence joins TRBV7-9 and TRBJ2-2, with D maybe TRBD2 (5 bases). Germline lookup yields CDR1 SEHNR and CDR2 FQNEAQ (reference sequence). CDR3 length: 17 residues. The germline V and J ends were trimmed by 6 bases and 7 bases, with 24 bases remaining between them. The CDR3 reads CASRPSIRGWNGGELFF. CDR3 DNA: TGTGCCAGCAGACCATCCATCCGGGGTTGGAATGGCGGGGAGCTGTTTTTT.

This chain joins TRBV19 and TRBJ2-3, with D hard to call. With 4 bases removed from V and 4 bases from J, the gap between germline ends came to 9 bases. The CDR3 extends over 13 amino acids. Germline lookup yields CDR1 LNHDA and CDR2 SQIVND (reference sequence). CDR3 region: CASSTSRADTQYF. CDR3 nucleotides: TGTGCCAGTAGTACTTCTCGCGCAGATACGCAGTATTTT.